This T cell receptor beta chain was sequenced for a study of blood T cell repertoires in COVID-19. The data were produced by immunoSEQ multiplex PCR, yet TCRdb's version contains in-frame clones alone and is incomplete. The table includes 180,000 or so clones, 70% to 90% detected once. CDR1 is MDHEN, CDR2 SYDVKM, per germline. The trim removed 2 bases at V and 2 bases at J, leaving 14 bases unmatched. This CDR3 comprises 18 residues. V and J are TRBV28 and TRBJ1-1, with TRBD1 matching over 7 bases. The sequence was obtained from a man between 18 and 29 years old with acute or convalescent COVID-19. Sequencing was done on a sample of peripheral blood. The CDR3, as DNA: TGTGCCAGCAGTTTAGCCTCCGGTGCCAGGGGGATTAACACTGAAGCTTTCTTT. Its translation is CASSLASGARGINTEAFF.